A single sample gave rise to the 21 T cell receptor beta chains below, sequenced in a study of T-cell reconstitution after alpha-beta-depleted transplantation in children. During its preparation, the TCRbeta library received unique molecular identifiers. One entry per CDR3 protein results from TCRdb running MiXCR on the PCR reads. The table shows 450,000 to 600,000 distinct CDR3 sequences, with around 13% occurring only once. This specimen was PBMCs, mostly from graft donor cells, taken 360 days after TCRalphabeta/CD19-depleted stem cell transplant. The receptors stem from a male patient between 10 and 17 years old who had a stem cell transplant for acute myeloid leukemia, so the T cells may come from the graft donor.

This clonotype was seen a handful of times. The chain employs TRBV6-2 or TRBV6-3 and TRBJ2-7; unclear D gene. The CDR3 is 12 amino acids. The germline CDR1 and CDR2 sequences are MNHEY and SVGEGT. Between the trimmed V and J ends, which lost 2 bases and 9 bases, there was a span of 11 bases. The chain's CDR3 is CASSYPSERQYF. CDR3 sequence (DNA): TGTGCCAGCAGTTACCCATCGGAACGGCAGTACTTC.

There are a few counts of this clonotype. This rearrangement joins TRBV27 to TRBJ2-7; D remains unclear. Germline V gene sequence: CDR1 MNHEY, CDR2 SMNVEV (reference sequence). The CDR3 has 15 residues. The ends were cut back, 4 bases at V and 4 bases at J, with 17 bases in the middle. CDR3 nucleotides: TGTGCCAGCAGTTCACCCCGGAAGGGATCGTACGAGCAGTACTTC. Its translation is CASSSPRKGSYEQYF.

The CDR3 bases are TGTGCCAGCAGTTTTCCGGGACAGGGGGCGGATTCCTACGAGCAGTACTTC. This translates into CASSFPGQGADSYEQYF. The J gene is TRBJ2-7, the V gene TRBV28; 12 bases are a match to TRBD1. This CDR3 is 17 amino acids long. Germline CDR1 reads MDHEN; CDR2 reads SYDVKM. V was pared by 3 bases and J by 1 base, with 7 bases of the junction left unmatched.

The chain is built from TRBV12-3 or TRBV12-4 and TRBJ2-7, with D perhaps matching TRBD2 (5 bases). This CDR3 region has 15 residues. The V and J ends lost 6 bases and 7 bases respectively, with 22 bases between them. The CDR3: CASRSDGNPSTEQYF. DNA for the CDR3: TGTGCCAGCAGATCGGACGGGAACCCCTCTACGGAGCAGTACTTC.

The chain couples TRBV6-2 or TRBV6-3 to TRBJ2-2; D unresolved. This CDR3 has 15 amino acids. CDR1 and CDR2 from the germline V gene are MNHEY and SVGEGT. V gave up 0 bases and J gave up 7 bases, with 12 bases separating them. This CDR3 is CASSYSRQPGGELFF. The CDR3 nucleotides read TGTGCCAGCAGTTACTCGAGGCAACCAGGCGGGGAGCTGTTTTTT.

This chain joins TRBV20-1 and TRBJ2-7; 9 bases map to TRBD2. Germline V gene sequence: CDR1 DFQATT, CDR2 SNEGSKA (reference sequence). This CDR3 spans 16 amino acids. J lost 2 bases, V lost 0 bases, and 8 bases had no gene match. This CDR3 reads CSARDLRTSVAYEQYF. For the CDR3, the DNA is TGCAGTGCTAGAGATCTTCGGACTAGCGTAGCCTACGAGCAGTACTTC.

The V and J genes are TRBV4-3 and TRBJ2-1, with D perhaps TRBD1 (5 bases). Germline V gives CDR1 LGHNA, CDR2 YSLEER. The CDR3 length is 14 residues. Trimming cost V 0 bases and J 3 bases, with 6 bases left between them. The CDR3 nucleotides are TGCGCCAGCAGCCAAGACAGGGACTACAATGAGCAGTTCTTC. Amino acids: CASSQDRDYNEQFF.

This clonotype was detected many times. The V call is TRBV7-2, the J call TRBJ1-5, with 8 bases that match TRBD1. Germline-derived CDR1 and CDR2 are SGHTA and FQGNSA. This CDR3 spans 15 amino acids. J lost 7 bases, V lost 1 base, and 6 bases had no gene match. The CDR3 loop is CASSLGGQGEQPQHF. In DNA, the CDR3 is TGTGCCAGCAGCTTAGGCGGACAGGGCGAACAGCCCCAGCATTTT.

The chain employs TRBV6-1 and TRBJ2-7; D is uncertain. V lost 8 bases, J lost 0 bases, and 11 bases lay in between. CDR1 and CDR2 from the germline V gene are MNHNS and SASEGT. This CDR3 region has 13 residues. The chain's CDR3 is CASRRTSSYEQYF. The CDR3 coding sequence is TGTGCCAGCCGGCGAACATCCTCCTACGAGCAGTACTTC.

The rearrangement joins TRBV11-1 to TRBJ2-5, with D maybe TRBD2 (7 bases). CDR1 and CDR2 from the germline V gene are SGHAT and FQDESV (reference sequence). Trimming stripped 6 bases from V and 5 bases from J, with 13 bases between. The CDR3 loop spans 13 amino acids. The CDR3 DNA is TGTGCCAGCAGTACCGCGGGGGCTGAGACCCAGTACTTC. Amino acids: CASSTAGAETQYF.

V usage is TRBV20-1 and J usage is TRBJ2-5; 10 bases agree with TRBD2. The CDR3 consists of 15 residues. Germline V gives CDR1 DFQATT, CDR2 SNEGSKA (reference sequence). With V trimmed by 0 bases and J by 5 bases, 6 bases remained unmatched. The CDR3 loop reads CSARDPSGGLETQYF. The CDR3 DNA reads TGCAGTGCTAGAGACCCTAGCGGGGGCCTGGAGACCCAGTACTTC.

The chain uses TRBV20-1 and TRBJ1-5; possible D gene TRBD1, 6 bases. The germline gives CDR1 DFQATT, CDR2 SNEGSKA (reference sequence). With 4 bases removed from V and 5 bases from J, the gap between germline ends came to 9 bases. The CDR3 is 12 amino acids. The chain's CDR3 is CSANRVDQPQHF. The CDR3, as DNA: TGCAGTGCTAACAGGGTAGATCAGCCCCAGCATTTT.

This clonotype has ten or more counts. CDR3 in DNA: TGTGCCAGCAGCCGAGGGGGCGTCTCTGGGGCCAACGTCCTGACTTTC. Translating it yields CASSRGGVSGANVLTF. V is TRBV28 and J is TRBJ2-6; 7 positions agree with TRBD1. The CDR3 is made up of 16 amino acids. V lost 6 bases to trimming and J lost 0 bases; unmatched junction nucleotides: 5. Germline CDR1 MDHEN, CDR2 SYDVKM. Full variable domain (missing parts from reference TRBV28 and TRBJ2-6): DVKVTQSSRYLVKRTGEKVFLECVQDMDHENMFWYRQDPGLGLRLIYFSYDVKMKEKGDIPEGYSVSREKKERFSLILESASTNQTSMYLCASSRGGVSGANVLTFGAGSRLTVL.

This sequence joins TRBV2 and TRBJ1-2; D call uncertain. Germline loops: CDR1 SNHLY, CDR2 FYNNEI. V shed 11 bases and J shed 4 bases, with 17 bases lying between them. The CDR3 totals 13 residues. The CDR3 nucleotides are TGTGCCCGCTATCCGGAACAGCTCTATGGCTACACCTTC. Its translation is CARYPEQLYGYTF.

The chain combines TRBV11-1 with TRBJ2-1; D not resolved. Germline V lookup: CDR1 SGHAT, CDR2 FQDESV (reference sequence). The CDR3 runs to 19 residues. Trimming left V 1 base short and J 0 bases short, with 19 bases between. CDR3 in DNA: TGTGCCAGCAGCTTAGGGGGTATTGGGCTACTGAGCTCCTACAATGAGCAGTTCTTC. Its protein is CASSLGGIGLLSSYNEQFF.

V and J are TRBV12-3 or TRBV12-4 and TRBJ1-2, with D unresolved. CDR3 length equals 14 residues. The V and J ends lost 0 bases and 6 bases respectively, with 11 bases between them. The CDR3 protein is CASSLARGYNGYTF. The DNA for the CDR3 is TGTGCCAGCAGTTTAGCGCGCGGATACAATGGCTACACCTTC.

The chain links TRBV11-2 to TRBJ2-5; D tentatively fits TRBD1 or TRBD2 (5 bases each). The CDR3 covers 17 residues. Germline loops: CDR1 SGHAT, CDR2 FQNNGV. V lost 0 bases and J lost 5, with 19 bases in between. CDR3 region: CASSLDKDGAGGETQYF. In DNA, the CDR3 is TGTGCCAGCAGCTTAGATAAGGACGGGGCTGGTGGCGAGACCCAGTACTTC.

The chain has TRBV21-1 and TRBJ2-2; the tabulated D call, TRBD1, remains unverified against the DNA. TRBV21-1 represents a pseudogene. CDR3 size: 19 residues. The DNA for the CDR3 is TGTGCCAGCAGCAAAGAAACCAGGACAGCCACTCCGAACACCGGGGAGCTGTTTTTT. Translated: CASSKETRTATPNTGELFF.

This clonotype was picked up a small number of times. The CDR3 DNA follows: TGCAGCGTTGTGACCCTATCCTATGGCTACACCTTC. Encoded protein: CSVVTLSYGYTF. The rearrangement uses TRBV29-1 and TRBJ1-2, with unresolved D. The germline gives CDR1 SQVTM, CDR2 ANQGSEA. Trimming pared 4 bases from V and 4 bases from J, leaving 10 bases between. The CDR3 has 12 amino acids.

This rearrangement joins TRBV20-1 to TRBJ1-2, with unresolved D. Per germline, CDR1 DFQATT and CDR2 SNEGSKA (reference sequence). V lost 6 bases to trimming and J lost 3 bases, with 11 bases between them. This CDR3 comprises 12 residues. The CDR3 sequence: CSAHLVDYGYTF. The CDR3 coding sequence is TGCAGTGCCCACCTTGTCGACTATGGCTACACCTTC.

Only a few counts were recorded for this clonotype. The chain couples TRBV18 to TRBJ1-1; D unclear. CDR1 KGHSH and CDR2 LQKENI come from the germline V gene. The V end lost 2 bases, the J end lost 0 bases, and 7 bases lay between the germline ends. There are 14 residues in the CDR3. CDR3 protein: CASSPYKMNTEAFF. The DNA of the CDR3 is TGTGCCAGCTCACCATATAAAATGAACACTGAAGCTTTCTTT.